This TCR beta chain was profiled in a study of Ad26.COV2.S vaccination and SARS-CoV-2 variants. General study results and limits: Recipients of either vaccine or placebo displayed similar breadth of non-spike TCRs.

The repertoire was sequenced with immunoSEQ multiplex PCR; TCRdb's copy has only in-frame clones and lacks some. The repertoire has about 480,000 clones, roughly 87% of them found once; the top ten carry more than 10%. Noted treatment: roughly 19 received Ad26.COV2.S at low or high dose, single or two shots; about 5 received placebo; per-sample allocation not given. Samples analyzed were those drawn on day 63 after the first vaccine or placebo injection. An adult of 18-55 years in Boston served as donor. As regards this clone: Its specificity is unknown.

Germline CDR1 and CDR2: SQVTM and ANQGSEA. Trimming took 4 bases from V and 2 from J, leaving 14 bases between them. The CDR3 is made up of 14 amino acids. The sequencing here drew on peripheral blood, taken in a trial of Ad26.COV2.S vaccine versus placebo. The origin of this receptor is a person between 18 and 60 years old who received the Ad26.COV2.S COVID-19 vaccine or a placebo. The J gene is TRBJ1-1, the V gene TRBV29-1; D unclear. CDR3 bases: TGCAGCGTTGTATTACGGCTCTCTAACACTGAAGCTTTCTTT. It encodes CSVVLRLSNTEAFF.